One and the same sample provided the 20 T cell receptor beta chains below, sequenced in a study of blood T cells in healthy people across ages. Together with a sample-barcoded 5' primer, a J-beta primer mix was included in a second PCR lasting about 7 to 12 cycles. A single record per CDR3 protein comes from TCRdb applying MiXCR to the 5' RACE reads. Of under 1,000,000 distinct CDR3 sequences listed, around 36% are singletons. Sequenced sample: blood. The receptors come from a man younger than 35 in good health.

This clonotype was seen a few times. The chain combines TRBV14 with TRBJ2-3; TRBD1 matches at 7 bases. V was clipped by 1 base and J by 2 bases; unmatched bases: 6. Germline V gives CDR1 SGHDN, CDR2 FVKESK. The CDR3 extends over 16 amino acids. CDR3 region: CASSQGFGQVTDTQYF. Written as DNA, the CDR3 is TGTGCCAGCAGCCAAGGGTTCGGACAGGTCACAGATACGCAGTATTTT. Combining the CDR3 with reference TRBV14 and TRBJ2-3 gives the whole variable domain EAGVTQFPSHSVIEKGQTVTLRCDPISGHDNLYWYRRVMGKEIKFLLHFVKESKQDESGMPNNRFLAERTGGTYSTLKVQPAELEDSGVYFCASSQGFGQVTDTQYFGPGTRLTVL.

The chain has TRBV5-4 and TRBJ1-2; D uncertain. CDR3 length: 11 amino acids. Trimming cost V 1 base and J 7 bases, with 5 bases left between them. The germline CDR1 and CDR2 sequences are SGHNT and YYREEE (reference sequence). In DNA form, the CDR3 reads TGTGCCAGCAGCTTGTCCTGTGGCTACACCTTC. It is translated as CASSLSCGYTF.

This rearrangement joins TRBV4-1 to TRBJ1-1; tentative D call: TRBD1 (6 bases). The V end lost 4 bases, the J end lost 3 bases, and 12 bases lay between the germline ends. CDR3 length: 14 residues. In germline, CDR1 is MGHRA, CDR2 YSYEKL. The CDR3 sequence is CASSRERGDTEAFF. The CDR3 DNA reads TGCGCCAGCAGCCGAGAGAGGGGGGACACTGAAGCTTTCTTT.

The chain joins TRBV7-3 to TRBJ1-2; 7 bases are a match to TRBD1. CDR3 length: 14 residues. With 5 bases clipped from V and 8 bases from J, the junction kept 11 bases outside the gene matches. Germline V CDR1 and CDR2: SGHTA, FQGTGA. In DNA, the CDR3 is TGTGCCAGCAGCCCAGGGGGGGCAGGGTTCGGCTACACCTTC. Its translation is CASSPGGAGFGYTF.

The V gene is TRBV12-3 or TRBV12-4, the J gene TRBJ1-1; perhaps TRBD1 as D (6 bases). This CDR3 has 12 amino acids. V shed 6 bases and J shed 7 bases, with 12 bases lying between them. This chain's CDR3 is CASSTRGVEAFF. CDR3 DNA: TGTGCCAGCAGCACGAGGGGGGTTGAAGCTTTCTTT.

This clonotype was detected a few times. This chain links TRBV5-1 with TRBJ2-1, with TRBD2 as a possible D gene (5 bases). V was clipped by 0 bases and J by 0 bases, with 10 bases between them. Germline assignment: CDR1 SGHRS and CDR2 YFSETQ. The CDR3 runs to 16 residues. CDR3 nucleotide sequence: TGCGCCAGCAGCTTGGGTAGCGCGAGCTCCTACAATGAGCAGTTCTTC. Residues: CASSLGSASSYNEQFF. Full variable domain (rest looked up from reference TRBV5-1 and TRBJ2-1): KAGVTQTPRYLIKTRGQQVTLSCSPISGHRSVSWYQQTPGQGLQFLFEYFSETQRNKGNFPGRFSGRQFSNSRSEMNVSTLELGDSALYLCASSLGSASSYNEQFFGPGTRLTVL.

This clonotype came up a few times. The rearrangement joins TRBV12-3 or TRBV12-4 to TRBJ2-3; 7 bases match TRBD1. This CDR3 spans 13 amino acids. The V and J ends lost 6 bases and 10 bases, in that order; junction bases with no gene match: 10. For the CDR3, the DNA is TGTGCCAGCAGGCAAGCCGCACAGGGGCCGCAGTATTTT. Amino acid sequence: CASRQAAQGPQYF.

The chain links TRBV5-1 to TRBJ2-1, with no clear D. Trimming removed 3 bases from V and 4 bases from J, with 5 bases in between. This CDR3 contains 12 residues. Germline V gene lookup returns CDR1 SGHRS and CDR2 YFSETQ. CDR3 in amino acids: CASSYAYNEQFF. CDR3 DNA: TGCGCCAGCAGCTACGCATACAATGAGCAGTTCTTC.

With regard to this clonotype: A single base separates this from a much larger clone, so it may be a read error. The V and J genes are TRBV7-2 and TRBJ2-7, with 7 bases identical to TRBD1. Germline V CDR1 and CDR2: SGHTA, FQGNSA. V trimming: 5 bases; J trimming: 3 bases; junction bases outside the gene matches: 4. The CDR3 covers 13 residues. CDR3 sequence: CASSPDRFYEQYF. CDR3 coding DNA: TGTGCCAGCAGCCCGGACAGGTTCTACGAGCAGTACTTC.

The chain recombines TRBV24-1 with TRBJ2-5; no firm D call. This CDR3 region has 12 residues. Germline loops: CDR1 KGHDR, CDR2 SFDVKD. With 2 bases removed from V and 4 bases from J, the gap between germline ends came to 4 bases. The CDR3 region is CATSDYPETQYF. CDR3 sequence (DNA): TGTGCCACCAGTGATTATCCAGAGACCCAGTACTTC.

This chain connects TRBV20-1 to TRBJ2-1; possibly TRBD1 or TRBD2 for D (7 bases each). The CDR3 has 14 amino acids. V lost 3 bases and J 5 bases, leaving 14 bases between the germline ends. CDR1 is DFQATT and CDR2 is SNEGSKA in the germline V gene (reference sequence). The CDR3 spells CSARSGGGDNEQFF. The DNA for the CDR3 is TGCAGTGCTAGGTCAGGGGGGGGGGACAATGAGCAGTTCTTC.

V gene TRBV21-1 combines with J gene TRBJ2-7; TRBD1, as called in the table, went unchecked against the DNA. TRBV21-1 is termed a pseudogene. The CDR3 sequence is 12 residues long. The CDR3 sequence: CAASGLSYEQYF. As DNA, the CDR3 is TGTGCCGCCTCAGGGCTATCCTACGAGCAGTACTTC.

The chain has TRBV30 and TRBJ2-1; TRBD1 matches 7 bases. The CDR3 loop spans 13 amino acids. V was pared by 2 bases and J by 9 bases, with 7 bases of the junction left unmatched. Germline V gene sequence: CDR1 GTSNPN, CDR2 SVGIG (reference sequence). The CDR3 DNA sequence: TGTGCCTGGAGTAGACAGGGTTTTGGTGAGCAGTTCTTC. Encoded protein: CAWSRQGFGEQFF. Based on the CDR3 plus reference TRBV30 and TRBJ2-1, the full variable domain is SQTIHQWPATLVQPVGSPLSLECTVEGTSNPNLYWYRQAAGRGLQLLFYSVGIGQISSEVPQNLSASRPQDRQFILSSKKLLLSDSGFYLCAWSRQGFGEQFFGPGTRLTVL.

This clonotype has just a few counts. CDR3 protein: CATSREGGSQETQYF. CDR3 bases: TGTGCCACCAGCAGAGAGGGAGGTTCCCAAGAGACCCAGTACTTC. The V gene is TRBV15, the J gene TRBJ2-5; a possible D gene is TRBD2 (6 bases). CDR1 LNHNV and CDR2 YYDKDF come from the germline V gene (reference sequence). Trimming stripped 0 bases from V and 1 base from J, with 9 bases between. CDR3 length: 15 residues.

As for this clonotype: This may be a read error, as it is one base from a much larger clone. The chain recombines TRBV20-1 with TRBJ1-2; D unclear. The CDR3 is 13 amino acids. V was trimmed by 0 bases and J by 6 bases, leaving 11 bases between them. Germline V gene sequence: CDR1 DFQATT, CDR2 SNEGSKA (reference sequence). The chain's CDR3 is CSARDSRNDGYTF. DNA for the CDR3: TGCAGTGCTAGAGATTCCCGCAACGATGGCTACACCTTC.

The chain recombines TRBV7-6 with TRBJ2-1, with D perhaps TRBD1 (6 bases). This CDR3 has 12 amino acids. With 5 bases removed from V and 10 bases from J, the gap between germline ends came to 12 bases. Germline V gives CDR1 SGHVS, CDR2 FNYEAQ. The CDR3 region is CASSKQGSEQFF. Written as DNA, the CDR3 is TGTGCCAGCAGCAAACAGGGCAGCGAGCAGTTCTTC.

V is TRBV15 and J is TRBJ1-4; D perhaps matches TRBD1 (5 bases). Germline V CDR1 and CDR2: LNHNV, YYDKDF (reference sequence). Trimming took 0 bases from V and 3 from J, leaving 14 bases between them. The CDR3 sequence is 17 residues long. The CDR3 sequence: CATSRDRFRAANEKLFF. CDR3 sequence (DNA): TGTGCCACCAGCAGAGATCGTTTCAGGGCAGCTAATGAAAAACTGTTTTTT.

The V gene is TRBV29-1, the J gene TRBJ1-2; 8 positions agree with TRBD1. This CDR3 comprises 15 residues. After removal of 1 base from V and 2 bases from J, the junction contained 6 bases not matched to a gene. Germline-derived CDR1 and CDR2 are SQVTM and ANQGSEA. The CDR3 reads CSVEVAGQGNYGYTF. DNA for the CDR3: TGCAGCGTTGAAGTGGCCGGACAGGGCAACTATGGCTACACCTTC.

The gene calls are TRBV7-3 and TRBJ2-7, with D possibly matching TRBD2 (5 bases). Deletions cut 4 bases from V and 6 bases from J, with 13 bases between. The CDR3 has 13 amino acids. Germline V lookup: CDR1 SGHTA, CDR2 FQGTGA. For the CDR3, the DNA is TGTGCCAGCAGCTCTATAAGGGAGAGCGAGCAGTACTTC. Encoded protein: CASSSIRESEQYF.

This clonotype was detected ten times or more. This chain connects TRBV29-1 to TRBJ2-7; possibly TRBD2 for D (6 bases). The germline V gene has CDR1 SQVTM and CDR2 ANQGSEA. V lost 2 bases to trimming and J lost 6 bases, with 11 bases between them. There are 12 residues in the CDR3. This CDR3 reads CSVELGGAEQYF. In DNA, the CDR3 is TGCAGCGTTGAATTGGGGGGTGCCGAGCAGTACTTC.